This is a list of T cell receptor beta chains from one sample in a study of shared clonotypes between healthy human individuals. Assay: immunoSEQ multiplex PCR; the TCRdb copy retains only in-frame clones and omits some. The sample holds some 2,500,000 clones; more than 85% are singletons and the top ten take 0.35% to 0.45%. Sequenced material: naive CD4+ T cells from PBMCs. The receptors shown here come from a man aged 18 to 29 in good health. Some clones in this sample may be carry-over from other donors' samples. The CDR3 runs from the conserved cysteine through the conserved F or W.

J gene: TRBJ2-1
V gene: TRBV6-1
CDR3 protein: CASSEWAIGGNLGNEQFF

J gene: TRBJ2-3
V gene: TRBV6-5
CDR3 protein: CASTRESSGGLTQYF

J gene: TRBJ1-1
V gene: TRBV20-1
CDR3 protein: CSADRGTEAFF

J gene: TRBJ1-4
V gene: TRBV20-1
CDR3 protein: CSARTEKLFF

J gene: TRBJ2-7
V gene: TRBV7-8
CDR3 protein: CASSLQDTRAGEQYF

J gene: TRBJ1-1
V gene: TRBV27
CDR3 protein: CASSLTGSNTEAFF

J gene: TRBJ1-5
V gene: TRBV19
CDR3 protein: CASSPGPRGNQPQHF

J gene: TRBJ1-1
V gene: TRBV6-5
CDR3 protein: CASSPAGPNTEAFF

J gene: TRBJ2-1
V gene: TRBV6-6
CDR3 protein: CASSPSSGEVGNEQFF

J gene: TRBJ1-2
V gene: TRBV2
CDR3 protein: CASSVNRGNYGYTF

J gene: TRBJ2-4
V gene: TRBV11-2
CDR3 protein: CASSAVRMGKNIQYF

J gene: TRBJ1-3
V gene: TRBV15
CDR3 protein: CATSRGGGDGNTIYF

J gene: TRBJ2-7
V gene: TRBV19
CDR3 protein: CASSIRTGDRYEQYF

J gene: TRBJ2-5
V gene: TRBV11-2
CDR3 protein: CASSLATGGETQYF

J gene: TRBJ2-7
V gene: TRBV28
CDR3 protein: CASSWGGTTFYEQYF

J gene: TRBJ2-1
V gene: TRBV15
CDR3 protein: CATSRAGIHEQFF

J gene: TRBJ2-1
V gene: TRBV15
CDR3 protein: CATSTRSDNEQFF

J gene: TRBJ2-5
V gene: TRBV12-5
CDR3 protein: CASGLSVLAGGQETQYF

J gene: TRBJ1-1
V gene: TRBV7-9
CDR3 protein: CASSLGTSEAFF

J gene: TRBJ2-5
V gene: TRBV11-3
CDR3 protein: CASSYGATETQYF

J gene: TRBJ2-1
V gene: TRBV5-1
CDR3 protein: CASSLATGGNEQFF

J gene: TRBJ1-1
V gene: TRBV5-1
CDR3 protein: CASSLAGNGEAFF

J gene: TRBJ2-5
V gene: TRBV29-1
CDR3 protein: CSVLRRGWPETQYF

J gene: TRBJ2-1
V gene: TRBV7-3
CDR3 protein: CASSSLVGNYNEQFF

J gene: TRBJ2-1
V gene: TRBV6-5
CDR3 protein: CASSGSTSGWNEQFF

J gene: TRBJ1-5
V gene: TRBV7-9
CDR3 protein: CASSPRAAESNQPQHF

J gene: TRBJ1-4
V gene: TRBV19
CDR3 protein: CASSIRRNEKLFF

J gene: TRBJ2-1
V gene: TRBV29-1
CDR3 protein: CSVEGGRGVNEQFF